This paragraph covers one TCR beta chain sequence. Produced via immunoSEQ multiplex PCR; TCRdb's table is partial and in-frame only. This sample has 2 million to 2.5 million clones, with approximately 95% found just once. The data derive from a study of shared clonotypes between healthy human individuals. J gave up 4 bases and V 6 bases, and 15 bases lay outside the gene matches. Germline V gives CDR1 SNHLY, CDR2 FYNNEI. CDR3 length: 18 residues. Investigators divided CD4+ cells into CD45RA+ naive and CD45RA-negative memory subsets. This sequence was found in a man aged 18 to 29 in good health. Some clones in this sample may be carry-over from other donors' samples. Sequenced sample: naive CD4+ T cells from PBMCs. Subset here: CD45RA+ positively selected. This chain connects TRBV2 to TRBJ1-4; TRBD1 matches at 9 bases. The CDR3 sequence: CASSEKGTGSRSNEKLFF. CDR3 in DNA: TGTGCCAGCAGCGAGAAGGGGACAGGGAGTCGGAGTAATGAAAAACTGTTTTTT.